The 16 T cell receptor beta chains given below trace back to one sample, sequenced in a study of blood T cell repertoires in COVID-19. Using immunoSEQ multiplex PCR, the repertoire was profiled, and TCRdb retains in-frame clones only, with some absent. There are about 360,000 clones in the sample; about four fifths occur only once, and roughly 1.1% lies in the top ten. The sample consisted of peripheral blood. The receptors were gathered from a human donor with acute or convalescent COVID-19. The donor label of this sample is uncertain.

The chain joins TRBV5-4 to TRBJ1-1, with TRBD1 as a possible D gene (6 bases). Trimming left V 4 bases short and J 5 bases short, with 18 bases between. This CDR3 is built from 15 residues. The germline V gene has CDR1 SGHNT and CDR2 YYREEE (reference sequence). The CDR3 loop is CASSGRGTVGTEAFF. The DNA of the CDR3 is TGTGCCAGCAGCGGCAGGGGAACGGTCGGGACTGAAGCTTTCTTT.

This clone was seen more than once but under ten times. This chain joins TRBV3-1 (or the pseudogene TRBV3-2) and TRBJ1-2; no reliable D call. V lost 1 base to trimming and J lost 5 bases, with 5 bases between them. Germline assignment: CDR1 LGHDT and CDR2 YNNKEL (reference sequence). The CDR3 spans 12 residues. The CDR3 sequence: CASSQGQYGYTF. DNA for the CDR3: TGTGCCAGCAGCCAAGGGCAGTATGGCTACACCTTC.

The genes are TRBV6-4 and TRBJ2-1; 8 positions agree with TRBD2. The V gene end was trimmed by 5 bases and the J gene end by 8 bases; junction bases not matched to a gene: 14. Germline lookup yields CDR1 MRHNA and CDR2 SNTAGT. This CDR3 comprises 16 residues. CDR3 residues: CASSPQSVGGAHEQFF. CDR3 DNA sequence: TGTGCCAGCAGTCCGCAATCGGTCGGGGGGGCCCATGAGCAGTTCTTC.

V and J are TRBV5-4 and TRBJ2-2, with D perhaps TRBD2 (6 bases). The V end was cut by 2 bases, the J end by 1 base, with 6 bases between. Per the germline V gene, CDR1 is SGHNT and CDR2 is YYREEE (reference sequence). The CDR3 runs 14 residues. CDR3 coding DNA: TGTGCCAGCAGCTTTAGCGGGAACACCGGGGAGCTGTTTTTT. Translating it yields CASSFSGNTGELFF.

This rearrangement joins TRBV30 to TRBJ2-7; D possibly corresponds to TRBD2 (5 bases). The CDR3 length is 13 residues. V shed 2 bases and J shed 6 bases, with 14 bases lying between them. Per the germline V gene, CDR1 is GTSNPN and CDR2 is SVGIG (reference sequence). The DNA of the CDR3 is TGTGCCTGGAGTTTTCTTACGAGCGGCGAGCAGTACTTC. Its protein is CAWSFLTSGEQYF.

This rearrangement joins TRBV9 to TRBJ2-1, with 8 bases that match TRBD2. The CDR3 runs to 16 residues. Per the germline V gene, CDR1 is SGDLS and CDR2 is YYNGEE. V shed 0 bases, J shed 0 bases, and the junction held 2 bases outside the gene matches. CDR3 nucleotide sequence: TGTGCCAGCAGCGTAGCTAGCGGGTTCTCCTACAATGAGCAGTTCTTC. The encoded protein is CASSVASGFSYNEQFF.

The chain couples TRBV30 to TRBJ1-2, with 12 bases lining up with TRBD1. The germline V gene encodes CDR1 GTSNPN and CDR2 SVGIG (reference sequence). This CDR3 is 18 amino acids long. Trimming took 1 base from V and 4 from J; bases not matched to a gene: 13. The CDR3 sequence: CAWSGPPGTGGFRYGYTF. CDR3 nucleotide sequence: TGTGCCTGGAGTGGCCCCCCCGGGACAGGGGGCTTTCGCTATGGCTACACCTTC.

This clone was recorded only once. The chain employs TRBV2 and TRBJ2-2; 8 nucleotides agree with TRBD1. With V trimmed by 8 bases and J by 2 bases, 7 bases remained unmatched. This CDR3 is 15 amino acids long. Germline-derived CDR1 and CDR2 are SNHLY and FYNNEI. The CDR3: CASEGQETNTGELFF. CDR3 DNA sequence: TGTGCCAGCGAGGGACAGGAAACTAACACCGGGGAGCTGTTTTTT. The full variable domain, with the rest looked up from reference TRBV2 and TRBJ2-2, is EPEVTQTPSHQVTQMGQEVILRCVPISNHLYFYWYRQILGQKVEFLVSFYNNEISEKSEIFDDQFSVERPDGSNFTLKIRSTKLEDSAMYFCASEGQETNTGELFFGEGSRLTVL.

The chain uses TRBV19 and TRBJ2-7; 10 bases match TRBD1. V shed 6 bases, J shed 6 bases, and the junction held 11 bases outside the gene matches. This CDR3 contains 15 residues. Germline-derived CDR1 and CDR2 are LNHDA and SQIVND (reference sequence). CDR3 protein: CASSVRQGATSEQYF. CDR3 nucleotide sequence: TGTGCCAGTAGCGTTCGACAGGGGGCAACGAGCGAGCAGTACTTC.

The rearrangement joins TRBV25-1 to TRBJ2-3; the match to TRBD1 covers 9 bases. The trim removed 6 bases at V and 5 bases at J, leaving 6 bases unmatched. The CDR3 consists of 14 residues. The germline V gene encodes CDR1 MGHDK and CDR2 SYGVNS. CDR3 DNA: TGTGCCAGCAGGAGACAGGGGGGAGTAGATACGCAGTATTTT. Its protein product is CASRRQGGVDTQYF.

This clone appeared a few times. The rearrangement links TRBV12-3 or TRBV12-4 to TRBJ1-1, with D unclear. Trimming cost V 3 bases and J 1 base, with 6 bases left between them. The length of the CDR3 is 13 residues. The CDR3 bases are TGTGCCAGCAGTTTCAGGCCGAACACTGAAGCTTTCTTT. Its translation: CASSFRPNTEAFF.

This chain links TRBV2 with TRBJ1-1; D not certain. The ends were cut back, 4 bases at V and 6 bases at J, with 12 bases in the middle. CDR1 and CDR2 from the germline V gene are SNHLY and FYNNEI. This CDR3 spans 13 amino acids. The CDR3 reads CASSVSRGSEAFF. The CDR3 DNA follows: TGTGCCAGCAGTGTCTCACGGGGTTCTGAAGCTTTCTTT.

This clone is a singleton in its sample. The chain couples TRBV5-1 to TRBJ2-3; D uncertain. Trimming stripped 0 bases from V and 2 bases from J, with 13 bases between. CDR3 length equals 16 residues. CDR1 is SGHRS, CDR2 YFSETQ, per germline. DNA of the CDR3: TGCGCCAGCAGCTTGGGATTAGTAGTGAACACAGATACGCAGTATTTT. Amino acid sequence: CASSLGLVVNTDTQYF.

This sequence joins TRBV13 and TRBJ2-3; no firm D call. From germline, CDR1 is PRHDT and CDR2 FYEKMQ (reference sequence). The ends were cut back, 5 bases at V and 0 bases at J, with 15 bases in the middle. The CDR3 length is 16 residues. CDR3 nucleotide sequence: TGTGCCAGCAGCCCCCCCGGGTTGTGGAGCACAGATACGCAGTATTTT. Protein sequence: CASSPPGLWSTDTQYF.

The chain couples TRBV18 to TRBJ2-1, with 7 nucleotides matching TRBD2. CDR3 length equals 14 residues. Germline V lookup: CDR1 KGHSH, CDR2 LQKENI. The J segment lost 5 bases and the V segment lost 2 bases, leaving 3 bases of the junction unmatched. CDR3 amino acids: CASSPSLADNEQFF. The CDR3 region has the DNA TGTGCCAGCTCACCATCTCTAGCGGACAATGAGCAGTTCTTC.

This chain links TRBV18 with TRBJ2-1; 8 bases match TRBD2. The CDR3 spans 14 residues. CDR1 and CDR2 (germline): KGHSH, LQKENI. J gave up 8 bases and V 5 bases, and 8 bases lay outside the gene matches. CDR3 loop: CASSNLAGMDEQFF. CDR3 in DNA: TGTGCCAGCTCAAACCTAGCGGGTATGGATGAGCAGTTCTTC. Supplemented by reference TRBV18 and TRBJ2-1, the full variable domain reads NAGVMQNPRHLVRRRGQEARLRCSPMKGHSHVYWYRQLPEEGLKFMVYLQKENIIDESGMPKERFSAEFPKEGPSILRIQQVVRGDSAAYFCASSNLAGMDEQFFGPGTRLTVL.